This passage covers 4 T cell receptor beta chains from one sample sequenced in a study of OX40 agonist ivuxolimab in advanced cancers. Libraries were prepared by immunoSEQ multiplex PCR; TCRdb keeps only in-frame clonotypes and omits some of them. The sample has around 140,000 clones; just over 90% are singletons. The specimen comprised CD4+ or CD8+ T cells sorted from blood, sampled in a trial of the OX40 agonist ivuxolimab. Every receptor here comes from an adult with an advanced solid tumor such as melanoma, head and neck, liver or kidney cancer.

This chain joins TRBV4-1 and TRBJ2-7; 8 bases agree with TRBD1. CDR1 and CDR2 (germline): MGHRA, YSYEKL. This CDR3 has 13 amino acids. The ends lost 4 bases at V and 5 bases at J; junction bases unmatched: 4. The CDR3 here is CASSPMTGDEQYF. The CDR3 DNA reads TGCGCCAGCAGCCCAATGACAGGGGACGAGCAGTACTTC.

Worth noting for this clone: The sample contains more than one DNA sequence encoding this CDR3. This chain uses TRBV19 with TRBJ1-1, with D maybe TRBD1 (5 bases). Germline V CDR1 and CDR2: LNHDA, SQIVND (reference sequence). V was shortened by 3 bases and J by 1 base, with 9 bases between the two germline ends. This CDR3 contains 14 residues. The DNA for the CDR3 is TGTGCCAGTAGTATCGGGCAGGGGAACACTGAAGCTTTCTTT. Protein: CASSIGQGNTEAFF. The variable domain in full, with the rest retrieved from reference TRBV19 and TRBJ1-1, is DGGITQSPKYLFRKEGQNVTLSCEQNLNHDAMYWYRQDPGQGLRLIYYSQIVNDFQKGDIAEGYSVSREKKESFPLTVTSAQKNPTAFYLCASSIGQGNTEAFFGQGTRLTVV.

The J gene is TRBJ2-2, the V gene TRBV7-3, with TRBD1 matching over 8 bases. Germline V gene lookup returns CDR1 SGHTA and CDR2 FQGTGA. V was pared by 5 bases and J by 6 bases, with 11 bases of the junction left unmatched. The CDR3 is 16 residues long. As DNA, the CDR3 is TGTGCCAGCAGCCATGACAGGGGATCCCGGGCCGGGGAGCTGTTTTTT. It specifies CASSHDRGSRAGELFF.

The chain couples TRBV5-8 to TRBJ2-3; TRBD2 agrees at 7 bases. Per germline, CDR1 SGHTS and CDR2 YDEGEE. This CDR3 region has 18 residues. The V gene end was trimmed by 4 bases and the J gene end by 0 bases; junction bases not matched to a gene: 14. The chain's CDR3 is CASSPGLASGSSTDTQYF. CDR3 DNA sequence: TGTGCCAGCAGCCCCGGGTTGGCTAGCGGATCTAGCACAGATACGCAGTATTTT.